Each of the 18 T cell receptor beta chains below was sequenced from the same sample in a study of regulatory T cells in long-lasting Graves disease. As to time point: newly diagnosed GD, antithyroid drugs for less than 3 months. The TCR library was made from RNA extracted from PBMCs. Construction of the TCR beta libraries employed iRepertoire HTBI primers in conjunction with Arm-PCR of CDR3 regions. TCRdb used MiXCR to reprocess the multiplex PCR reads, holding one entry per CDR3 protein. The table has some 340,000 distinct CDR3 sequences, roughly 12% seen once. These data are also associated with another study on T cells in Graves' hyperthyroidism and ophthalmopathy.

Sequences were derived from peripheral blood mononuclear cells (PBMCs), sampled at new diagnosis, from a patient treated with antithyroid drugs. The receptors originated from a woman under 30 with Graves disease.

The gene calls are TRBV27 and TRBJ1-4, with D tentatively TRBD1 (6 bases). Trimming stripped 7 bases from V and 7 bases from J, with 16 bases between. Germline assignment: CDR1 MNHEY and CDR2 SMNVEV (reference sequence). CDR3 length: 14 amino acids. The DNA for the CDR3 is TGTGCCAGCACCATGATCGGCAGGGGTGAAAAACTGTTTTTT. Translation gives CASTMIGRGEKLFF.

J is TRBJ1-2 and V is TRBV20-1; D is possibly TRBD1 (5 bases). Per germline, CDR1 DFQATT and CDR2 SNEGSKA (reference sequence). The CDR3 extends over 15 amino acids. The germline V and J ends were trimmed by 6 bases and 4 bases, with 21 bases remaining between them. The DNA for the CDR3 is TGCAGTGCCCCAGCTGGCGGGGGTCCTTTCTATGGCTACACCTTC. Amino acid sequence: CSAPAGGGPFYGYTF.

This clonotype has ten or more counts. The chain employs TRBV28 and TRBJ2-3, with TRBD1 matching over 7 bases. The ends lost 5 bases at V and 1 base at J; junction bases unmatched: 6. Germline V gene sequence: CDR1 MDHEN, CDR2 SYDVKM. This CDR3 is built from 15 residues. The CDR3 loop is CASSAGTDRTDTQYF. The CDR3 nucleotides are TGTGCCAGCAGTGCCGGGACAGATCGCACAGATACGCAGTATTTT.

The V and J genes are TRBV29-1 and TRBJ1-1, with D perhaps TRBD1 (6 bases). The CDR3 spans 14 residues. CDR1 and CDR2 (germline): SQVTM, ANQGSEA. The V end was cut by 5 bases, the J end by 1 base, with 14 bases between. The CDR3 region is CSVLTRDKNTEAFF. The CDR3 region has the DNA TGCAGCGTTCTGACCCGGGACAAGAACACTGAAGCTTTCTTT.

This clonotype occurred many times. This rearrangement joins TRBV27 to TRBJ2-7, with 9 bases identical to TRBD1. With 5 bases clipped from V and 5 bases from J, the junction kept 16 bases outside the gene matches. This CDR3 comprises 17 residues. Germline V CDR1 and CDR2: MNHEY, SMNVEV (reference sequence). The CDR3 sequence: CASSVRVPAGTGHEQYF. CDR3 in DNA: TGTGCCAGCAGTGTTAGGGTCCCAGCCGGGACAGGGCACGAGCAGTACTTC.

This clonotype was picked up a small number of times. V gene TRBV20-1 combines with J gene TRBJ2-7; 11 positions match TRBD2. V shed 5 bases, J shed 4 bases, and the junction held 4 bases outside the gene matches. CDR1 and CDR2 from the germline V gene are DFQATT and SNEGSKA (reference sequence). The CDR3 is 13 residues long. The CDR3 protein is CSALRLAGYEQYF. CDR3 coding DNA: TGCAGTGCTTTAAGACTAGCGGGGTACGAGCAGTACTTC.

The chain employs TRBV9 and TRBJ1-1; 7 bases are shared with TRBD1. Germline V gene data show CDR1 as SGDLS and CDR2 as YYNGEE. V dropped 1 base and J dropped 1; count of bases not matched to a gene: 1. There are 14 residues in the CDR3. The CDR3 coding sequence is TGTGCCAGCAGCGTAACAGGGGCGAACACTGAAGCTTTCTTT. It translates to CASSVTGANTEAFF.

This clonotype appeared many times. This chain links TRBV20-1 with TRBJ2-3, with a possible D match to TRBD2 (6 bases). CDR3 length: 17 amino acids. The ends were cut back, 0 bases at V and 3 bases at J, with 19 bases in the middle. The germline CDR1 and CDR2 sequences are DFQATT and SNEGSKA (reference sequence). The CDR3 sequence: CSAREARGGLRTDTQYF. The CDR3, as DNA: TGCAGTGCTAGAGAGGCCCGGGGAGGTCTACGGACAGATACGCAGTATTTT.

This clonotype has at least ten counts. The chain couples TRBV20-1 to TRBJ2-1; 9 bases are shared with TRBD1. There are 15 residues in the CDR3. J gave up 3 bases and V 1 base, and 4 bases lay outside the gene matches. In germline, CDR1 is DFQATT, CDR2 SNEGSKA (reference sequence). The CDR3: CSARVTGGLYNEQFF. The CDR3 nucleotides read TGCAGTGCTAGAGTGACAGGGGGGCTCTACAATGAGCAGTTCTTC.

This clonotype was detected many times. DNA of the CDR3: TGTGCCAGCAGTTGGGGTCTCTCCTACGAGCAGTACGTC. Translation gives CASSWGLSYEQYV. The chain employs TRBV12-3 or TRBV12-4 and TRBJ2-7; no clear D gene. Trimming took 4 bases from V and 0 from J, leaving 7 bases between them. This CDR3 is 13 amino acids long.

The table lists this clonotype with many counts. The genes are TRBV2 and TRBJ1-2, with D unclear. The CDR3 has 13 amino acids. Trimming cost V 7 bases and J 6 bases, with 15 bases left between them. Germline V gene data show CDR1 as SNHLY and CDR2 as FYNNEI. CDR3 nucleotides: TGTGCCAGCAACCTGATTCATCGAGATGGCTACACCTTC. Translated: CASNLIHRDGYTF.

The chain links TRBV28 to TRBJ1-2; 7 nucleotides match TRBD1. The V and J ends lost 8 bases and 4 bases, in that order; junction bases with no gene match: 10. The length of the CDR3 is 14 residues. Germline assignment: CDR1 MDHEN and CDR2 SYDVKM. The CDR3 reads CASHRGNVVYGYTF. The CDR3 DNA sequence: TGTGCCAGCCACAGGGGTAACGTTGTCTATGGCTACACCTTC.

This clonotype has at least ten counts. CDR3: CASSLSSGGGGTGELFF. The CDR3 DNA follows: TGTGCCAGCAGCTTATCGTCAGGGGGCGGGGGCACCGGGGAGCTGTTTTTT. The chain is built from TRBV7-3 and TRBJ2-2, with D possibly matching TRBD1 (8 bases). Germline V gives CDR1 SGHTA, CDR2 FQGTGA. This CDR3 comprises 17 residues. V was clipped by 2 bases and J by 4 bases, with 17 bases between them.

The chain carries TRBV19 and TRBJ2-2; no definite D call. In germline, CDR1 is LNHDA, CDR2 SQIVND (reference sequence). The CDR3 length is 15 residues. Trimming removed 5 bases at V and 4 bases at J, with 14 bases between. CDR3 region: CASSWDGLGTGELFF. Here the CDR3 DNA reads TGTGCCAGTAGTTGGGATGGGCTAGGCACCGGGGAGCTGTTTTTT.

In this sample, this clonotype turned up many times. The CDR3 region is CASSLPTSYNSPLHF. CDR3 DNA sequence: TGTGCCAGCAGCCTCCCTACCTCCTATAATTCACCCCTCCACTTT. J is TRBJ1-6 and V is TRBV7-8; D is unclear. The CDR3 runs 15 residues. Germline CDR1 and CDR2: SGHVS and FQNEAQ. V lost 5 bases to trimming and J lost 0 bases, with 8 bases between them.

This clonotype was recorded at least ten times. J is TRBJ2-7 and V is TRBV18; D possibly uses TRBD1 or TRBD2 (5 bases each). The germline CDR1 and CDR2 sequences are KGHSH and LQKENI. V was cut by 2 bases and J by 5 bases, with 13 bases left in between. The CDR3 sequence is 14 residues long. CDR3 sequence reads: CASSPVPGTNEQYF. CDR3 DNA: TGTGCCAGCTCACCAGTCCCAGGGACCAACGAGCAGTACTTC.

The rearrangement uses TRBV11-2 and TRBJ2-3; D is unclear. The CDR3 consists of 16 residues. Germline V CDR1 and CDR2: SGHAT, FQNNGV. The V gene lost 3 bases and the J gene lost 0 bases, with 13 bases spanning the gap. CDR3 bases: TGTGCCAGCAGCTTGCCGCTACAGTCTAGCACAGATACGCAGTATTTT. Its protein product is CASSLPLQSSTDTQYF.

Of note for this clonotype: A junction boundary mismatches the germline segment, possibly from a read error. This rearrangement joins TRBV20-1 to TRBJ2-7; TRBD2 aligns across 12 bases. The CDR3 has 16 amino acids. CDR1 and CDR2 (germline): DFQATT, SNEGSKA (reference sequence). CDR3 in amino acids: CSARSRLAGVPYGQYF. In DNA, the CDR3 is TGCAGTGCTAGAAGTCGACTAGCGGGGGTCCCCTACGGGCAGTACTTC.